This T cell receptor (beta chain) was recovered during a study of CD8 T cells in ankylosing spondylitis. Broader study findings: Apparently characteristic of ankylosing spondylitis blood was a TCR beta motif (fewer than 10 highly homologous variants). Certain motif variants had earlier been reported in reactive arthritis synovial fluid and blood.

Making the TCR beta libraries involved quantitative 5'-RACE with molecular barcodes. TCRdb analysed the 5' RACE reads with MiXCR anew, one entry per CDR3 protein. The sample comprises 450,000 to 550,000 distinct CDR3 sequences, over 4% of which are singletons, and around 3.5% rests with the top ten. This clonotype has a count of ten or more. Its target is unknown. J was trimmed by 7 bases and V by 6 bases; bases with no gene match: 13. The CDR3 runs to 15 residues. From germline, CDR1 is MNHEY and CDR2 SVGEGT. This TCR was sampled from a male donor with ankylosing spondylitis. Sequencing was done on a sample of blood, either unsorted or a sorted T cell fraction (not recorded which). The genes are TRBV6-2 or TRBV6-3 and TRBJ2-5; TRBD2 agrees at 8 bases. CDR3 residues: CASSYASGSSGTQYF. CDR3 DNA: TGTGCCAGCAGCTACGCAAGCGGGAGCAGTGGGACCCAGTACTTC.